The 32 T cell receptor beta chains reported below all come from one sample, sequenced in a study of naive and memory T cell subsets. An equimolar mix of two oligonucleotides served as the beta constant-region primer for TRBC1 and TRBC2. A single record per CDR3 protein comes from TCRdb applying MiXCR to the UMI-ligation and nested PCR reads. The repertoire consists of 89,000 or so distinct CDR3 sequences, with over 10% occurring once and the leading ten covering around 0.9%. Sequenced material: central memory CD4+ T cells from blood. The receptors originated from a human donor in good health.

In this sample, this clonotype turned up a few times. J is TRBJ1-2 and V is TRBV7-2; D possibly corresponds to TRBD1 (5 bases). The CDR3 spans 19 residues. Germline CDR1 SGHTA, CDR2 FQGNSA. The V end was cut by 5 bases, the J end by 0 bases, with 25 bases between. The CDR3 coding sequence is TGTGCCAGCAGCCTATCAGTAGTACAGGCTGGCGAAGCTAACTATGGCTACACCTTC. As protein: CASSLSVVQAGEANYGYTF.

This clonotype was counted ten times or more. The rearrangement links TRBV6-5 to TRBJ2-6; D perhaps matches TRBD2 (6 bases). V lost 6 bases to trimming and J lost 0 bases, with 9 bases between them. CDR3 length: 15 amino acids. The germline V gene has CDR1 MNHEY and CDR2 SVGAGI. The CDR3 reads CASRLGGSGANVLTF. The CDR3 DNA reads as TGTGCCAGCAGACTCGGGGGCTCTGGGGCCAACGTCCTGACTTTC.

The chain recombines TRBV19 with TRBJ1-4; the D is unclear. This CDR3 contains 12 residues. Trimming took 4 bases from V and 13 from J, leaving 13 bases between them. Germline V gives CDR1 LNHDA, CDR2 SQIVND (reference sequence). The CDR3 loop is CASSTLRPGLFF. The CDR3 DNA sequence: TGTGCCAGTAGTACCCTAAGACCCGGACTGTTTTTT.

The table lists this clonotype with many counts. The chain joins TRBV6-2 or TRBV6-3 to TRBJ2-1; 7 bases are shared with TRBD2. CDR3 size: 16 residues. Trimming cost V 2 bases and J 5 bases; bases outside gene matches: 9. Germline V lookup: CDR1 MNHEY, CDR2 SVGEGT. CDR3 nucleotides: TGTGCCAGCAGTTACCCCGGCACTAGCGATGACAATGAGCAGTTCTTC. Translation: CASSYPGTSDDNEQFF.

There are a few counts of this clonotype. The gene calls are TRBV3-1 and TRBJ2-1; 7 bases agree with TRBD2. CDR1 is LGHDT, CDR2 YNNKEL, per germline (reference sequence). There are 15 residues in the CDR3. The J segment lost 8 bases and the V segment lost 4 bases, leaving 11 bases of the junction unmatched. In DNA form, the CDR3 reads TGTGCCAGCAGCCCGACCCGGACTAGTACGGATGAGCAGTTCTTC. Translated: CASSPTRTSTDEQFF.

The sample holds many counts of this clonotype. The V and J genes are TRBV6-6 and TRBJ2-7, with 8 bases aligning to TRBD1. Germline CDR1 MNHNY, CDR2 SVGAGI (reference sequence). J was trimmed by 0 bases and V by 10 bases; bases with no gene match: 8. The CDR3 spans 14 residues. The CDR3 DNA reads as TGTGCCACCCAGCAGGGGGCTAGCTCCTACGAGCAGTACTTC. Its translation: CATQQGASSYEQYF.

This chain connects TRBV7-8 to TRBJ1-2; D unresolved. In germline, CDR1 is SGHVS, CDR2 FQNEAQ. Deletions cut 1 base from V and 2 bases from J, with 17 bases between. The CDR3 extends over 17 amino acids. CDR3 protein: CASSLVLRATSNYGYTF. CDR3 sequence (DNA): TGTGCCAGCAGCTTAGTGCTCCGCGCTACTTCCAACTATGGCTACACCTTC.

The gene calls are TRBV20-1 and TRBJ2-5; D unresolved. V was clipped by 6 bases and J by 3 bases, with 11 bases between them. The CDR3 length is 12 residues. Germline values: CDR1 DFQATT, CDR2 SNEGSKA (reference sequence). The CDR3 region is CSAGKIEETQYF. As DNA, the CDR3 is TGCAGTGCGGGGAAAATAGAAGAGACCCAGTACTTC.

This clonotype was seen only a few times. The chain carries TRBV2 and TRBJ2-3, with D unclear. Germline V CDR1 and CDR2: SNHLY, FYNNEI. CDR3 size: 14 residues. V lost 7 bases, J lost 0 bases, and 11 bases lay in between. CDR3 residues: CASNAERSTDTQYF. As DNA, the CDR3 is TGTGCCAGCAACGCGGAGAGAAGCACAGATACGCAGTATTTT.

The J gene is TRBJ2-1, the V gene TRBV20-1, with 9 bases identical to TRBD2. The V and J ends lost 1 base and 9 bases, in that order; junction bases with no gene match: 10. The CDR3 has 15 amino acids. Germline V gene sequence: CDR1 DFQATT, CDR2 SNEGSKA (reference sequence). The CDR3 here is CSARGGGRAISEQFF. The CDR3 region has the DNA TGCAGTGCTAGAGGGGGCGGGAGGGCCATCAGTGAGCAGTTCTTC.

The gene calls are TRBV20-1 and TRBJ1-2; D unresolved. Germline V gene data show CDR1 as DFQATT and CDR2 as SNEGSKA (reference sequence). V lost 5 bases and J 8 bases, leaving 15 bases between the germline ends. The CDR3 sequence is 12 residues long. In DNA, the CDR3 is TGCAGTGCTGGTGGAGGGTATGGGGGCTACACCTTC. Translation: CSAGGGYGGYTF.

This clonotype showed up just a few times. The chain employs TRBV10-3 and TRBJ1-5, with no clear D. The germline V gene has CDR1 ENHRY and CDR2 SYGVKD. The CDR3 extends over 12 amino acids. Trimming shortened V by 3 bases and J by 7 bases, and 7 bases separated the two germline ends. CDR3 DNA: TGTGCCATCAGTGATCTGGGGCAGCCCCAGCATTTT. This gives the protein CAISDLGQPQHF.

This clonotype was counted only a few times. The chain recombines TRBV19 with TRBJ2-1; D ambiguous. This CDR3 comprises 15 residues. Trimming pared 5 bases from V and 7 bases from J, leaving 18 bases between. CDR1 and CDR2 (germline): LNHDA, SQIVND (reference sequence). CDR3 amino acids: CASSAFGVGGNEQFF. The DNA for the CDR3 is TGTGCCAGTAGTGCGTTTGGGGTCGGTGGAAATGAGCAGTTCTTC. Together with reference TRBV19 and TRBJ2-1, the CDR3 gives the full variable domain: DGGITQSPKYLFRKEGQNVTLSCEQNLNHDAMYWYRQDPGQGLRLIYYSQIVNDFQKGDIAEGYSVSREKKESFPLTVTSAQKNPTAFYLCASSAFGVGGNEQFFGPGTRLTVL.

This clonotype has ten or more counts. This chain links TRBV7-9 with TRBJ2-3; 13 bases align to TRBD2. V shed 5 bases, J shed 3 bases, and the junction held 8 bases outside the gene matches. The length of the CDR3 is 17 residues. From germline, CDR1 is SEHNR and CDR2 FQNEAQ (reference sequence). The CDR3 loop reads CASSPTPGLAGTDTQYF. The CDR3 DNA follows: TGTGCCAGCAGCCCAACACCGGGACTAGCGGGAACAGATACGCAGTATTTT.

In this sample, this clonotype turned up a few times. The chain combines TRBV20-1 with TRBJ2-1; D gene uncertain. Deletions cut 1 base from V and 4 bases from J, with 8 bases between. Germline V gene sequence: CDR1 DFQATT, CDR2 SNEGSKA (reference sequence). This CDR3 is built from 13 residues. The CDR3 reads CSARGQIYNEQFF. CDR3 DNA: TGCAGTGCTAGAGGACAAATATACAATGAGCAGTTCTTC.

The table lists this clonotype with a few counts. The rearrangement links TRBV29-1 to TRBJ1-2; 7 nucleotides agree with TRBD1. V lost 6 bases to trimming and J lost 8 bases; unmatched junction nucleotides: 9. The CDR3 contains 12 residues. Germline CDR1 is SQVTM and CDR2 is ANQGSEA. The CDR3 nucleotides read TGCAGCGTAGACTCGACAGGGTCGGGCTACACCTTC. Its protein product is CSVDSTGSGYTF. The variable domain in full, with the rest retrieved from reference TRBV29-1 and TRBJ1-2, is SAVISQKPSRDICQRGTSLTIQCQVDSQVTMMFWYRQQPGQSLTLIATANQGSEATYESGFVIDKFPISRPNLTFSTLTVSNMSPEDSSIYLCSVDSTGSGYTFGSGTRLTVV.

The rearrangement joins TRBV19 to TRBJ2-5; no firm D call. Trimming pared 1 base from V and 5 bases from J, leaving 8 bases between. From germline, CDR1 is LNHDA and CDR2 SQIVND (reference sequence). CDR3 length: 13 amino acids. CDR3 bases: TGTGCCAGTAGTATAGCCTCGCAGGAGACCCAGTACTTC. Encoded protein: CASSIASQETQYF.

This chain connects TRBV5-1 to TRBJ2-7; 10 bases map to TRBD1. The V gene end was trimmed by 4 bases and the J gene end by 2 bases; junction bases not matched to a gene: 6. Per germline, CDR1 SGHRS and CDR2 YFSETQ. The CDR3 sequence is 15 residues long. CDR3 bases: TGCGCCAGCAGCGGAGGGACAGGGGTAACCTACGAGCAGTACTTC. Translated: CASSGGTGVTYEQYF. The full variable domain, in which reference TRBV5-1 and TRBJ2-7 provide the parts outside the CDR3, is KAGVTQTPRYLIKTRGQQVTLSCSPISGHRSVSWYQQTPGQGLQFLFEYFSETQRNKGNFPGRFSGRQFSNSRSEMNVSTLELGDSALYLCASSGGTGVTYEQYFGPGTRLTVT.

The chain has TRBV4-1 and TRBJ2-1, with 9 bases that match TRBD2. Unmatched junction bases numbered 12, after V lost 1 base and J lost 8 bases. CDR1 is MGHRA, CDR2 YSYEKL, per germline. The CDR3 sequence is 17 residues long. CDR3 DNA sequence: TGCGCCAGCAGCCAAGGACATAGCGGGAGTGTCCGAGATGAGCAGTTCTTC. Amino acids: CASSQGHSGSVRDEQFF.

In regard to this clonotype: A much more abundant neighbour one base away suggests this may be a read error. The chain couples TRBV28 to TRBJ2-2; a weak D match, TRBD2 (5 bases). Trimming took off 7 bases at V and 8 bases at J, with 11 bases between the two ends. The germline CDR1 and CDR2 sequences are MDHEN and SYDVKM. The CDR3 runs to 12 residues. CDR3 sequence reads: CASNRGTGELFF. The CDR3 DNA is TGTGCCAGCAATCGGGGTACGGGGGAGCTGTTTTTT.

This clonotype has ten or more counts. In DNA, the CDR3 is TGTGCCAGCTCACCGGGACAAATCCAAGAGACCCAGTACTTC. Translating gives CASSPGQIQETQYF. J is TRBJ2-5 and V is TRBV18; possible D gene TRBD1, 6 bases. Trimming pared 3 bases from V and 1 base from J, leaving 9 bases between. Germline lookup yields CDR1 KGHSH and CDR2 LQKENI. The CDR3 sequence is 14 residues long. The variable domain in full, completed from reference TRBV18 and TRBJ2-5, reads NAGVMQNPRHLVRRRGQEARLRCSPMKGHSHVYWYRQLPEEGLKFMVYLQKENIIDESGMPKERFSAEFPKEGPSILRIQQVVRGDSAAYFCASSPGQIQETQYFGPGTRLLVL.

This chain links TRBV28 with TRBJ2-1; D ambiguous. Germline CDR1 and CDR2: MDHEN and SYDVKM. The CDR3 sequence is 13 residues long. V lost 5 bases and J lost 9, with 14 bases in between. Here the CDR3 reads CASSRGFKGEQFF. DNA for the CDR3: TGTGCCAGCAGTCGTGGGTTTAAGGGTGAGCAGTTCTTC. Variable domain in full (rest from reference TRBV28 and TRBJ2-1): DVKVTQSSRYLVKRTGEKVFLECVQDMDHENMFWYRQDPGLGLRLIYFSYDVKMKEKGDIPEGYSVSREKKERFSLILESASTNQTSMYLCASSRGFKGEQFFGPGTRLTVL.

In its sample, this clonotype was seen many times. The chain links TRBV6-1 to TRBJ2-7, with 10 bases lining up with TRBD2. The CDR3 sequence is 15 residues long. CDR1 is MNHNS and CDR2 is SASEGT in the germline V gene. J lost 2 bases, V lost 5 bases, and 6 bases had no gene match. The CDR3 DNA is TGTGCCAGCAGTCCAGGGACTAGCGCTACCTACGAGCAGTACTTC. Amino acids: CASSPGTSATYEQYF.

The chain uses TRBV30 and TRBJ1-1; 7 bases fit TRBD1. CDR3 size: 14 residues. V dropped 0 bases and J dropped 0; count of bases not matched to a gene: 1. Germline V gene data show CDR1 as GTSNPN and CDR2 as SVGIG (reference sequence). CDR3 protein: CAWSVQGLNTEAFF. The CDR3 nucleotides read TGTGCCTGGAGTGTACAGGGGCTGAACACTGAAGCTTTCTTT. Drawing the rest from reference TRBV30 and TRBJ1-1, the complete variable domain is SQTIHQWPATLVQPVGSPLSLECTVEGTSNPNLYWYRQAAGRGLQLLFYSVGIGQISSEVPQNLSASRPQDRQFILSSKKLLLSDSGFYLCAWSVQGLNTEAFFGQGTRLTVV.

This clonotype was counted at least ten times. This chain uses TRBV6-4 with TRBJ2-3; no definite D call. The CDR3 totals 14 residues. V lost 0 bases and J lost 0, with 4 bases in between. Germline V CDR1 and CDR2: MRHNA, SNTAGT. CDR3 protein: CASSDSSSTDTQYF. In DNA form, the CDR3 reads TGTGCCAGCAGTGACTCGTCTAGCACAGATACGCAGTATTTT.

This clonotype was detected a few times. The chain has TRBV14 and TRBJ2-1; 9 bases agree with TRBD1. The germline gives CDR1 SGHDN, CDR2 FVKESK. This CDR3 comprises 16 residues. V lost 6 bases to trimming and J lost 0 bases; unmatched junction nucleotides: 6. The CDR3 region has the DNA TGTGCCAGCAGTCGACGGACAGGGGACTCCTACAATGAGCAGTTCTTC. This codes for CASSRRTGDSYNEQFF.

This clonotype was recorded a few times. The V and J genes are TRBV7-3 and TRBJ2-3; possibly TRBD2 for D (6 bases). The ends were cut back, 5 bases at V and 4 bases at J, with 19 bases in the middle. This CDR3 is 16 amino acids long. Germline V CDR1 and CDR2: SGHTA, FQGTGA. CDR3 in amino acids: CASSVETRKGPDTQYF. Written as DNA, the CDR3 is TGTGCCAGCAGCGTAGAGACTAGGAAGGGGCCAGATACGCAGTATTTT. The full variable domain, with the rest looked up from reference TRBV7-3 and TRBJ2-3, is GAGVSQTPSNKVTEKGKYVELRCDPISGHTALYWYRQSLGQGPEFLIYFQGTGAADDSGLPNDRFFAVRPEGSVSTLKIQRTERGDSAVYLCASSVETRKGPDTQYFGPGTRLTVL.

This clonotype was picked up many times. This chain joins TRBV7-2 and TRBJ2-5, with 9 positions matching TRBD1. Germline trimming cut 4 bases from V and 0 bases from J; bases unmatched to any gene: 15. Germline loops: CDR1 SGHTA, CDR2 FQGNSA. This CDR3 has 19 amino acids. The CDR3 protein is CASSSLPGQGSAYQETQYF. The CDR3, as DNA: TGTGCCAGCAGCTCGTTACCGGGACAGGGATCAGCTTACCAAGAGACCCAGTACTTC.

This chain links TRBV18 with TRBJ1-2, with D unclear. Germline V gene lookup returns CDR1 KGHSH and CDR2 LQKENI. CDR3 size: 16 residues. V dropped 2 bases and J dropped 7 bases, with 20 bases sitting between them. The DNA of the CDR3 is TGTGCCAGCTCACCATCGGGCCAGGCTTCCTTTGGTGGCTACACCTTC. Translated: CASSPSGQASFGGYTF.

There are a few counts of this clonotype. The chain links TRBV5-4 to TRBJ2-5, with a weak D call TRBD2 (6 bases). Germline assignment: CDR1 SGHNT and CDR2 YYREEE (reference sequence). Trimming left V 4 bases short and J 3 bases short, with 22 bases between. The CDR3 has 17 amino acids. DNA of the CDR3: TGTGCCAGCAGCCCAGCCCGGGAGCACCTTACGAAAGAGACCCAGTACTTC. This gives the protein CASSPAREHLTKETQYF. The variable domain in full, with the rest retrieved from reference TRBV5-4 and TRBJ2-5, is ETGVTQSPTHLIKTRGQQVTLRCSSQSGHNTVSWYQQALGQGPQFIFQYYREEENGRGNFPPRFSGLQFPNYSSELNVNALELDDSALYLCASSPAREHLTKETQYFGPGTRLLVL.

This clonotype was detected only a few times. This chain links TRBV5-1 with TRBJ2-1; TRBD2 is a possible D gene (6 bases). Per germline, CDR1 SGHRS and CDR2 YFSETQ. The CDR3 covers 15 residues. With 0 bases removed from V and 2 bases from J, the gap between germline ends came to 9 bases. The CDR3 sequence: CASSLEGGTYNEQFF. The CDR3 DNA reads as TGCGCCAGCAGCTTGGAAGGCGGGACCTACAATGAGCAGTTCTTC.

This clonotype was counted a few times. The chain recombines TRBV5-1 with TRBJ1-4; D unclear. V was trimmed by 7 bases and J by 6 bases, leaving 13 bases between them. CDR1 and CDR2 from the germline V gene are SGHRS and YFSETQ. The CDR3 is made up of 13 amino acids. The CDR3: CASARTPYEKLFF. CDR3 bases: TGCGCCAGCGCCAGGACCCCTTATGAAAAACTGTTTTTT.